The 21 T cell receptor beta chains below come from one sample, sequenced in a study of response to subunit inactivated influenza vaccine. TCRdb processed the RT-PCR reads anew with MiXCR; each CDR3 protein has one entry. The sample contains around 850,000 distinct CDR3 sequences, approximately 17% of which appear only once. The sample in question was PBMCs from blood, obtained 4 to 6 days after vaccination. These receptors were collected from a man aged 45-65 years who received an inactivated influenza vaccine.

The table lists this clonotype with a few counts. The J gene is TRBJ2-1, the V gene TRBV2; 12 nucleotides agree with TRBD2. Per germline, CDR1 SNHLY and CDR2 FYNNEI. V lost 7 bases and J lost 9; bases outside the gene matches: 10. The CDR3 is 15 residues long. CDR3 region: CASNLAGGPVFEQFF. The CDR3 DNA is TGTGCCAGCAACCTAGCGGGAGGGCCAGTTTTTGAGCAGTTCTTC.

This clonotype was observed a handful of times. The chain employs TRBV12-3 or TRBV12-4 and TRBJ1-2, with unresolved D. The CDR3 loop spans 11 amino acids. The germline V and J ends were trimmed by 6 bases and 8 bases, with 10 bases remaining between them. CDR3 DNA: TGTGCCAGCAGGACGGTTGGGGGCTACACCTTC. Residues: CASRTVGGYTF.

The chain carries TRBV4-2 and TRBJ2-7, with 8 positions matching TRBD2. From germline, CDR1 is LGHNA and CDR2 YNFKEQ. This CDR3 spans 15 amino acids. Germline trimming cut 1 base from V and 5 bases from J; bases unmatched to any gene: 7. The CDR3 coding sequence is TGTGCCAGCAGCCAAGGGGCGGGGGGCAACGACGAGCAGTACTTC. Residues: CASSQGAGGNDEQYF.

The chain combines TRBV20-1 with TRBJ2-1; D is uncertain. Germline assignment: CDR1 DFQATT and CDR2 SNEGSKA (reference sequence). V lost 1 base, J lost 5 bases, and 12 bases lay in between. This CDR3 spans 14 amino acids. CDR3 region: CSARAWTADNEQFF. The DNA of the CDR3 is TGCAGTGCTAGAGCGTGGACGGCCGACAATGAGCAGTTCTTC.

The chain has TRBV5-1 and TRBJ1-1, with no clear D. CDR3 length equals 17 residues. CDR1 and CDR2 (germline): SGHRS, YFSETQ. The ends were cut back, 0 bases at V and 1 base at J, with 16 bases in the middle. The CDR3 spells CASSLARQISGNTEAFF. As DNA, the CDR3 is TGCGCCAGCAGCTTGGCCCGGCAGATTAGTGGGAACACTGAAGCTTTCTTT.

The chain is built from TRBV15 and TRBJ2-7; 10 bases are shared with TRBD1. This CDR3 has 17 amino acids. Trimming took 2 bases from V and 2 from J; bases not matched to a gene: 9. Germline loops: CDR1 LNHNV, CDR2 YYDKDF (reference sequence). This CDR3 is CATSRTRVGTGAYEQYF. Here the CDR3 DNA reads TGTGCCACCAGCAGAACACGCGTGGGGACAGGGGCCTACGAGCAGTACTTC.

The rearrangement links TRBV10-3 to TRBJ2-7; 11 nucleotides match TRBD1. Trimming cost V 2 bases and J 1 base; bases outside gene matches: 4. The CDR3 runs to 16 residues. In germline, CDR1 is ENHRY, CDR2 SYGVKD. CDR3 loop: CAISEPGQGVSYEQYF. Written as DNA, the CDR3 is TGTGCCATCAGTGAGCCGGGACAGGGGGTTTCCTACGAGCAGTACTTC.

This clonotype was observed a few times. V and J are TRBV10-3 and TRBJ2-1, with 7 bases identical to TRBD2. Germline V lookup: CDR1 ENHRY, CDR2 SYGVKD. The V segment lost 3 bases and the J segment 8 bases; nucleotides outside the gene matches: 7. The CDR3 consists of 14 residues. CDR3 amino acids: CAISDGGGVDEQFF. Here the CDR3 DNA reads TGTGCCATCAGTGATGGGGGGGGGGTCGATGAGCAGTTCTTC.

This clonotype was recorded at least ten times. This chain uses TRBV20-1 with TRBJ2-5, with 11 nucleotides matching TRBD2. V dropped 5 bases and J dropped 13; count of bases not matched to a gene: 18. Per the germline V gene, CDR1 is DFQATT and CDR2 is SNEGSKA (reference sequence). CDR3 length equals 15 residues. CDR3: CSAPPSTSGNLRPYF. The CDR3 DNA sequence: TGCAGTGCTCCACCTTCGACTAGCGGGAATTTACGCCCGTACTTC.

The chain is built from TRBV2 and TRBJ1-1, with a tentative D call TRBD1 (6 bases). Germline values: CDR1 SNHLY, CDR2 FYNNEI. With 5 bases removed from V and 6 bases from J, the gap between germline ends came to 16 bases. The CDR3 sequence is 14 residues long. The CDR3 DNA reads TGTGCCAGCAGTCACTCGACAGGCCAGGCTGAAGCTTTCTTT. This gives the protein CASSHSTGQAEAFF.

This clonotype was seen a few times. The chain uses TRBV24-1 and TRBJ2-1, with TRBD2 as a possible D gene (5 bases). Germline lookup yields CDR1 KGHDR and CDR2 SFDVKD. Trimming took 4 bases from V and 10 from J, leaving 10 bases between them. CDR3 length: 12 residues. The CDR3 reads CATSDPGLEQFF. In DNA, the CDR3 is TGTGCCACCAGTGACCCCGGACTGGAGCAGTTCTTC.

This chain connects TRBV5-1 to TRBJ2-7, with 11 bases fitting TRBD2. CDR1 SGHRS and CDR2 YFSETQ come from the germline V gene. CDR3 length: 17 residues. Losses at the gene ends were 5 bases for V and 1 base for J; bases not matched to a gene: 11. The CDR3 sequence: CASSISTSGRESYEQYF. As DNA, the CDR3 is TGCGCCAGCAGTATATCCACTAGCGGGAGAGAATCCTACGAGCAGTACTTC.

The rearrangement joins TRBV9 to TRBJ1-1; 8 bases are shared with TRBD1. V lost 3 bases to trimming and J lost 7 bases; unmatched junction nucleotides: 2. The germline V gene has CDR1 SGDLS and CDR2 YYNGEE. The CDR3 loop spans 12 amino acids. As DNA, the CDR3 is TGTGCCAGCAGCGCGACAGGGGTTGAAGCTTTCTTT. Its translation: CASSATGVEAFF.

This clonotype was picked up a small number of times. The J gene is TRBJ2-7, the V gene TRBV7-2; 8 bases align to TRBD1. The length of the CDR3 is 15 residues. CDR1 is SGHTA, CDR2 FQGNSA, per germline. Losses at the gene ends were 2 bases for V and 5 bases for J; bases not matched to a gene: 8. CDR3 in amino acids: CASSLNADRGHEQYF. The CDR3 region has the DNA TGTGCCAGCAGCTTAAACGCCGACAGGGGACACGAGCAGTACTTC. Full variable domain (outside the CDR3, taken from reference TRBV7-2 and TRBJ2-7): GAGVSQSPSNKVTEKGKDVELRCDPISGHTALYWYRQSLGQGLEFLIYFQGNSAPDKSGLPSDRFSAERTGGSVSTLTIQRTQQEDSAVYLCASSLNADRGHEQYFGPGTRLTVT.

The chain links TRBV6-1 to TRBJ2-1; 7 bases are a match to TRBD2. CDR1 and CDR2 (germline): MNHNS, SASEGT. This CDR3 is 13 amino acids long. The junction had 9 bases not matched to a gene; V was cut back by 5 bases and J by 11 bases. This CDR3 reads CASSPREGRKQFF. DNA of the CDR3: TGTGCCAGCAGTCCAAGGGAGGGGCGGAAGCAGTTCTTC.

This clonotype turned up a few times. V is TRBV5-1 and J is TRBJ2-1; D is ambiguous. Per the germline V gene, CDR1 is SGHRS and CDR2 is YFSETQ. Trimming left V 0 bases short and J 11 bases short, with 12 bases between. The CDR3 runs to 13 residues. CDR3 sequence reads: CASSLATSAKQFF. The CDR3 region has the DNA TGCGCCAGCAGCTTGGCCACGTCAGCAAAGCAGTTCTTC.

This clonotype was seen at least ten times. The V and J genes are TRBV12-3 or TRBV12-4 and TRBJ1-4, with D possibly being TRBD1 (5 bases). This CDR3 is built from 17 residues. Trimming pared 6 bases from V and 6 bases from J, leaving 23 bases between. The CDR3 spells CASSPGAGSGLYEKLFF. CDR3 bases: TGTGCCAGCAGCCCTGGGGCAGGGAGCGGCTTGTATGAAAAACTGTTTTTT.

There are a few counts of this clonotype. CDR3 in amino acids: CASSPTRTYEQYF. In nucleotides, the CDR3 is TGTGCCAGCAGCCCCACCAGGACCTACGAGCAGTACTTC. V and J are TRBV7-3 and TRBJ2-7; D is ambiguous. The CDR3 runs 13 residues. Germline values: CDR1 SGHTA, CDR2 FQGTGA. Deletions cut 5 bases from V and 2 bases from J, with 10 bases between. The full variable domain, rest sourced from reference TRBV7-3 and TRBJ2-7, is GAGVSQTPSNKVTEKGKYVELRCDPISGHTALYWYRQSLGQGPEFLIYFQGTGAADDSGLPNDRFFAVRPEGSVSTLKIQRTERGDSAVYLCASSPTRTYEQYFGPGTRLTVT.

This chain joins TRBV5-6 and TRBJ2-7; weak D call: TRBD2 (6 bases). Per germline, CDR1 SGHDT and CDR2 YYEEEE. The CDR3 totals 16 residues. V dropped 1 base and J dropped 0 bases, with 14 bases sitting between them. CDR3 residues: CASSLRGLTVSYEQYF. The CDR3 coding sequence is TGTGCCAGCAGCTTGAGGGGACTGACAGTCTCCTACGAGCAGTACTTC.

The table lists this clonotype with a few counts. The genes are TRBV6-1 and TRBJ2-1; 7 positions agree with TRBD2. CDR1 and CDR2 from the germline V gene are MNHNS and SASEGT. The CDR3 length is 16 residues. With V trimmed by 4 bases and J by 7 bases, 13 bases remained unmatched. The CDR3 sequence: CASSALGGGSRNEQFF. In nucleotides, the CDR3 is TGTGCCAGCAGTGCTCTCGGCGGGGGAAGTAGAAATGAGCAGTTCTTC.

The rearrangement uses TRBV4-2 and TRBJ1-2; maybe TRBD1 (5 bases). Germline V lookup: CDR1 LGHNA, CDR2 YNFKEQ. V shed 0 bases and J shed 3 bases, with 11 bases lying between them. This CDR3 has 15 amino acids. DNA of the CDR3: TGTGCCAGCAGCCAAGAGGGAGGGACTGACTATGGCTACACCTTC. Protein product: CASSQEGGTDYGYTF.